This T cell receptor beta chain was sequenced in a study of molecular identifiers for immune sequencing clone quantification (dated by TCRdb to 2016 to 2019). Study-level background: For a replicate experiment, the RNA from either approximately 20,000 or 100,000 naive CD8 T cells was divided into five aliquots, and four of those aliquots went on to sequencing. The study was a methods study using CD8 T cells to benchmark molecular-identifier clustering-based TCR repertoire sequencing (MIDCIRS) and TCR RNA copy counting.

This clonotype was detected a few times. The clone's antigen remains unknown. No base qualities exist here, and no much larger clone lies one base off it. Libraries came from PCR. The reads were generated on an Illumina HiSeq 4000. Bulk TCR libraries were prepared as previously described, using TCR primers listed in Table S5. Purification of total RNA was performed with the Qiagen AllPrep DNA/RNA kit. Before any analysis, reads coming from multiple sequencing runs of the same library were combined into one pool. In the original analysis: Reads were retained only if an exact TCR constant sequence was present, and the retained reads were trimmed to 150 nt and grouped according to their 12-nt molecular barcodes. Within each barcode group, reads were sub-clustered at a 15% Levenshtein threshold, and quality-weighted consensus sequences were built per RNA molecule. Non-functional sequences were filtered out, along with any lower-count sequence sitting one edit away from another sequence. Barcode sub-clusters with fewer than 20% of the maximum read count were removed, based on fitting two negative binomial distributions. The public reads were reprocessed in TCRdb via fastp at Q25 and MiXCR, keeping in-frame beta chains. Each entry merges the rows of one CDR3 protein and shows their most common DNA and genes. The V and J calls reflect TCRdb's pipeline rather than the authors' work. The table for this sample lists hundreds of thousands of distinct CDR3 sequences; 20% of them were counted only once. Approximately 0.9% of the sample comes from the top ten.

In the germline V gene (reference sequence), CDR1 corresponds to SEHNR and CDR2 to FQNEAQ. The CDR3 holds 17 amino acids from the cysteine to the phenylalanine. The only DNA kept is the CDR3, 51 bases in frame from the first base. V is pruned by 3 bases and J by 3 bases, leaving 14 bases of the junction without a gene match. Study-wide findings and limitations: In CMV-specific effector cells, clones with more than 20 RNA copies accounted for over 97% of molecules, whereas in naive cells such clones accounted for under 1%. When barcode sub-clustering was omitted, TCR diversity was inflated by chimeric consensus sequences, with chimeras reaching as high as 47%. A single cell's worth of spiked-in Jurkat TCR RNA was reported detectable even among approximately 930,000 naive CD8 T cells. Highly expanded clone sizes could be underestimated if identical TCR molecules share a barcode. Modeling indicated about three TCR RNA copies recovered per cell, compared with 9 to 10 by digital PCR, which implies a capture efficiency of around 31%. Spiked-in Jurkat TCR RNA (approximately 10 copies' worth), which is not part of the donor repertoire, was contained in the naive libraries.

Naive CD8 T cell libraries were made from around 18,000 to 910,000 sorted cells using 10%, 30% or 50% of purified RNA. On a BD FACSAria II, naive CD8 T cells were FACS-sorted as CD8+CD4-CCR7+CD45RA+ and collected into RLT Plus buffer. To test detection sensitivity, Jurkat RNA equal to 10 or so TCR copies was added to samples of roughly 19,000-1,100,000 naive CD8 T cells. CD8 T cells were enriched with RosetteSep CD8+ T Cell Enrichment Cocktail and Ficoll-Paque, followed by ACK red cell lysis. The sequencing sample was made of naive CD8+ T cells from blood, with Jurkat cell RNA spiked in. The sample's cell subset or site label is to be understood as: FACS-sorted CD8+CD4-CCR7+CD45RA+ naive T cells. This receptor was identified in a human donor in good health. Some libraries in this study had Jurkat cell RNA spiked in. The receptor chain draws on TRBV7-9 and TRBJ2-7; TRBD2 aligns with 7 central bases. The sequenced DNA is TGTGCCAGCAGCTTTAGCGCTAGCGGAACCAAAAGCTACGAGCAGTACTTC. This sequence encodes CASSFSASGTKSYEQYF.